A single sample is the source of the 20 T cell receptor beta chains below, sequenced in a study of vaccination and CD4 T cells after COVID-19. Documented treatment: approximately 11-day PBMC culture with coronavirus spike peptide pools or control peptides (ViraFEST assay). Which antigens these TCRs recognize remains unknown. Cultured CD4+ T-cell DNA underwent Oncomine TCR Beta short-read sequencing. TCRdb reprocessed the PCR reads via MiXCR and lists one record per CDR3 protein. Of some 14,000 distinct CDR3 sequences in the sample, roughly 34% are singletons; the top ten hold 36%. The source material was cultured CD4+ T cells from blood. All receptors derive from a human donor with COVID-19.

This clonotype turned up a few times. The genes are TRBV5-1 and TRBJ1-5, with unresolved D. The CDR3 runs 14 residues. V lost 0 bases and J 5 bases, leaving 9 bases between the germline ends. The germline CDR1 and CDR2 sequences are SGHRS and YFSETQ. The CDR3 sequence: CASSLEGLYQPQHF. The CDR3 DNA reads TGCGCCAGCAGCTTGGAAGGCCTCTATCAGCCCCAGCATTTT.

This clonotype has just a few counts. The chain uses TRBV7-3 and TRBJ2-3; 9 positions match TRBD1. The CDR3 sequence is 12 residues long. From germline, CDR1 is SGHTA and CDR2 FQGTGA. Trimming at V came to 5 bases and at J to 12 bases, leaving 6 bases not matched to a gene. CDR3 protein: CASSGRDREQYF. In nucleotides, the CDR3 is TGTGCCAGCAGCGGCCGGGACAGGGAACAGTATTTT.

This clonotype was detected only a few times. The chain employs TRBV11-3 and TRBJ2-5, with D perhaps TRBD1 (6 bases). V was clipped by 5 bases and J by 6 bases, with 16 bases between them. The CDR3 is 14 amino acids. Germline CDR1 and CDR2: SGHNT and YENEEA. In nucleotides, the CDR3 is TGTGCCAGCAGCACCACACAGGGAGTAAAGACCCAGTACTTC. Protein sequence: CASSTTQGVKTQYF.

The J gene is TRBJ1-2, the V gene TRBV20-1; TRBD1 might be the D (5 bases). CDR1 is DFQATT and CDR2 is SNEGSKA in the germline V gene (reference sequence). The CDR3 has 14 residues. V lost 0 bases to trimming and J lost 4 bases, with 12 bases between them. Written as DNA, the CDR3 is TGCAGTGCTAGAGATAAGAAGGGGACCTATGGCTACACCTTC. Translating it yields CSARDKKGTYGYTF.

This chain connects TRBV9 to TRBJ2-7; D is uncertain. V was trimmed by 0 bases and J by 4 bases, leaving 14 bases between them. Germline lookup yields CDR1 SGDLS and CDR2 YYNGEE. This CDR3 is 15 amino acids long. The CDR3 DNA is TGTGCCAGCAGCGTAGACCCGGGCCGTGGGTACGAGCAGTACTTC. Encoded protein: CASSVDPGRGYEQYF.

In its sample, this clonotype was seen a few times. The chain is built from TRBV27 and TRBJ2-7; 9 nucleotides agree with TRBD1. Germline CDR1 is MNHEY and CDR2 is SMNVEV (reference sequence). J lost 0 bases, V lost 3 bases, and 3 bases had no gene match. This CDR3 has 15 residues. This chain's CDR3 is CASSFNRGHSYEQYF. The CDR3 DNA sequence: TGTGCCAGCAGTTTCAACAGGGGGCACTCCTACGAGCAGTACTTC.

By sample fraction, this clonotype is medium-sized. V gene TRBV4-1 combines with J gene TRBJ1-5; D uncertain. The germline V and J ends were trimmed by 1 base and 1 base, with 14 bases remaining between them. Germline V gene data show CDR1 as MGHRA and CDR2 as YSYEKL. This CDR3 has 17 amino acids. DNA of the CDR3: TGCGCCAGCAGCCAAGTGGTTTCGAGGCGAAGCAATCAGCCCCAGCATTTT. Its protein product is CASSQVVSRRSNQPQHF.

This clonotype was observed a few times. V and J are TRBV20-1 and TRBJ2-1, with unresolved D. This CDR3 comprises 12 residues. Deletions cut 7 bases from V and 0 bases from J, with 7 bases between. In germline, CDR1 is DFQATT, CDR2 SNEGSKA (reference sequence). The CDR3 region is CSVGASYNEQFF. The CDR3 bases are TGCAGTGTGGGCGCCTCCTACAATGAGCAGTTCTTC.

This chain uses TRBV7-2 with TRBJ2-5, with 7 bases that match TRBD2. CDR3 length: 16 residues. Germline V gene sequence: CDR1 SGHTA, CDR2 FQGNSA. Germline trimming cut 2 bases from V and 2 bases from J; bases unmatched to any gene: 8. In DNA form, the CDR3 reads TGTGCCAGCAGCTTAAATCTCGGGGGGTTTCAAGAGACCCAGTACTTC. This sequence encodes CASSLNLGGFQETQYF.

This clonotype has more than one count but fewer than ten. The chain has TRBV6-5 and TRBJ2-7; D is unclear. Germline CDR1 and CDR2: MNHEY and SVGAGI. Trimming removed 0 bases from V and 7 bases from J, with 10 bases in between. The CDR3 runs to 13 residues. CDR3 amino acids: CASSYSSTSEQYF. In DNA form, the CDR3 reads TGTGCCAGCAGTTACTCTTCGACATCGGAGCAGTACTTC.

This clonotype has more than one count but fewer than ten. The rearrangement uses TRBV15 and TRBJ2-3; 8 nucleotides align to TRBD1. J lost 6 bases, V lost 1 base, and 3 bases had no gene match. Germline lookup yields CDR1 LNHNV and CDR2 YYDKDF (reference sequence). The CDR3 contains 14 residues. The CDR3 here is CATSRARQGDTQYF. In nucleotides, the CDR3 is TGTGCCACCAGCAGAGCACGACAGGGGGATACGCAGTATTTT.

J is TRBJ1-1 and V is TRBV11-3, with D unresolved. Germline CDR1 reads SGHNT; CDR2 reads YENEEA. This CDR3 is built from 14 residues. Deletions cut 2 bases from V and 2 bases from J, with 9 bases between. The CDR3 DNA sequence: TGTGCCAGCAGCTTATCTCCTGCTAACACTGAAGCTTTCTTT. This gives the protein CASSLSPANTEAFF.

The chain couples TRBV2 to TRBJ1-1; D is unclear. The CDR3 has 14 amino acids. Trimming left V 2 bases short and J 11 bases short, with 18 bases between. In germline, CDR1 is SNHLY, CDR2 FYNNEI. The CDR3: CASSENVIGGLAFF. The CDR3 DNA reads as TGTGCCAGCAGTGAAAATGTCATAGGAGGTTTGGCTTTCTTT.

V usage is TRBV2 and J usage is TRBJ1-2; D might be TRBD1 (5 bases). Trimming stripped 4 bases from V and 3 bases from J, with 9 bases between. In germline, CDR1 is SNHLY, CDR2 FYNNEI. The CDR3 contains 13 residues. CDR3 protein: CASSVVGDYGYTF. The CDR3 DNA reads TGTGCCAGCAGTGTGGTAGGGGACTATGGCTACACCTTC.

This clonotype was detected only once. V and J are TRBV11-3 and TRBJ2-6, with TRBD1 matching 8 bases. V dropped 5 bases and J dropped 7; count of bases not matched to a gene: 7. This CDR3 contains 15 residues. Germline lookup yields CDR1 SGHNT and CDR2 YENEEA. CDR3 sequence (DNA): TGTGCCAGCAGCCCACAGGGGGTCTCTGCCAACGTCCTGACTTTC. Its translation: CASSPQGVSANVLTF.

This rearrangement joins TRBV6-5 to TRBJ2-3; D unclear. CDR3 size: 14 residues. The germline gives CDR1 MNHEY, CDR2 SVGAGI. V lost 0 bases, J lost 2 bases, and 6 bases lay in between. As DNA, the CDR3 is TGTGCCAGCAGTTACTCGATCCTCACAGATACGCAGTATTTT. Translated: CASSYSILTDTQYF.

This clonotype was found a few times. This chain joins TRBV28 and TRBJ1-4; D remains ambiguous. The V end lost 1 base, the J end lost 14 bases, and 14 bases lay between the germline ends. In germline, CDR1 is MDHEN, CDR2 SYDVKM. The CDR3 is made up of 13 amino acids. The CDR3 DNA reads TGTGCCAGCAGTTTATCGAGCAGGACGGTGCTGTTTTTT. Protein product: CASSLSSRTVLFF.

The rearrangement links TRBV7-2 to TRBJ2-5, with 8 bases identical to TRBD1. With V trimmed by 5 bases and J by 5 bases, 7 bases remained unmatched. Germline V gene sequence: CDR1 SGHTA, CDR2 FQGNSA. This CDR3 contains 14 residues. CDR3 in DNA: TGTGCCAGCAGCCCTCGACAGGGGAGGGAGACCCAGTACTTC. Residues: CASSPRQGRETQYF.

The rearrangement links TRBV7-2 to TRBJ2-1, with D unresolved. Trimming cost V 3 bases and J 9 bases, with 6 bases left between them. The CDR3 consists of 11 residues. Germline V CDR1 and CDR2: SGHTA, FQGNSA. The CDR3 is CASSLTGEQFF. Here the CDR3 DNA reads TGTGCCAGCAGCTTGACCGGTGAGCAGTTCTTC.

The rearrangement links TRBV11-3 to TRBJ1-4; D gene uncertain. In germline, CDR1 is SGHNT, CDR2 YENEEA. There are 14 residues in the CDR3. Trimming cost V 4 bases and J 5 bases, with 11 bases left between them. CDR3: CASSSRARNEKLFF. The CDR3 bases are TGTGCCAGCAGCTCCCGGGCCCGAAATGAAAAACTGTTTTTT. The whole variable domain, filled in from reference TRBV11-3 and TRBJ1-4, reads EAGVVQSPRYKIIEKKQPVAFWCNPISGHNTLYWYLQNLGQGPELLIRYENEEAVDDSQLPKDRFSAERLKGVDSTLKIQPAELGDSAVYLCASSSRARNEKLFFGSGTQLSVL.